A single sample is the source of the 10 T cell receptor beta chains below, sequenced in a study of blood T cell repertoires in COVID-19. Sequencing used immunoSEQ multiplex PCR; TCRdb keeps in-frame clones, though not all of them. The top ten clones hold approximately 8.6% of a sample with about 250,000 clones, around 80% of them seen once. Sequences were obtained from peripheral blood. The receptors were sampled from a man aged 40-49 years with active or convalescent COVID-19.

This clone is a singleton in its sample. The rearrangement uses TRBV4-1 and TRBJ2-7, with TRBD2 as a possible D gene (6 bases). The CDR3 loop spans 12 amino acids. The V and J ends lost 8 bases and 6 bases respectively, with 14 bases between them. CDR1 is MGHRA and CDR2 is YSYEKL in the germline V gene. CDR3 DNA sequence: TGCGCCAGCGGGTCCCGGGGGAGCGAGCAGTACTTC. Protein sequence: CASGSRGSEQYF.

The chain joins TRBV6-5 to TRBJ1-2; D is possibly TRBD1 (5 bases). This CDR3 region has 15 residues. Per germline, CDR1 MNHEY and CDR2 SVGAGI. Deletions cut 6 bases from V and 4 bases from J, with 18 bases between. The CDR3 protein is CASRPAGQILYGYTF. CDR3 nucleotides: TGTGCCAGCAGACCCGCGGGGCAGATTCTCTATGGCTACACCTTC.

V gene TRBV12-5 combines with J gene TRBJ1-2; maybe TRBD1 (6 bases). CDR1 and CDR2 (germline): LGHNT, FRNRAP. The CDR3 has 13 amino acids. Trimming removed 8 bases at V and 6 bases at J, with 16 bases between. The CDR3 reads CASSTGRGNGYTF. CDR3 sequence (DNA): TGTGCTAGTAGTACAGGGAGGGGAAATGGCTACACCTTC.

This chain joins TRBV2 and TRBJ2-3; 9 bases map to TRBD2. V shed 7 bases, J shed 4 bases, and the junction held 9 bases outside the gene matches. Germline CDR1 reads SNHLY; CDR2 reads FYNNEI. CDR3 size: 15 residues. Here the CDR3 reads CASIGAGGLADTQYF. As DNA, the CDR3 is TGTGCCAGCATAGGGGCGGGAGGGCTCGCAGATACGCAGTATTTT.

CDR3 loop: CAWSLTGAETQYF. The CDR3 DNA reads TGTGCCTGGAGTTTGACAGGGGCAGAGACCCAGTACTTC. The chain recombines TRBV30 with TRBJ2-5; 8 nucleotides align to TRBD1. Trimming at V came to 2 bases and at J to 4 bases, leaving 3 bases not matched to a gene. Germline CDR1 reads GTSNPN; CDR2 reads SVGIG (reference sequence). The CDR3 has 13 residues.

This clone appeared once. CDR3 sequence: CASSESRDFSYNEQFF. In DNA form, the CDR3 reads TGCGCCAGCAGTGAGTCTCGGGACTTCTCCTACAATGAGCAGTTCTTC. The J gene is TRBJ2-1, the V gene TRBV10-1; D is possibly TRBD2 (6 bases). This CDR3 region has 16 residues. V gave up 0 bases and J gave up 0 bases, with 9 bases separating them. From germline, CDR1 is WNHNN and CDR2 SYGVQD (reference sequence).

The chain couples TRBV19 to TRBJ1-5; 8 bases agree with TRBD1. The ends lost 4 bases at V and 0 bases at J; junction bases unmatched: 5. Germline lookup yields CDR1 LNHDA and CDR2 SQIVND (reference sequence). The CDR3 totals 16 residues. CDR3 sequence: CASSTAGGFSNQPQHF. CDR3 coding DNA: TGTGCCAGTAGTACCGCAGGGGGCTTTAGCAATCAGCCCCAGCATTTT.

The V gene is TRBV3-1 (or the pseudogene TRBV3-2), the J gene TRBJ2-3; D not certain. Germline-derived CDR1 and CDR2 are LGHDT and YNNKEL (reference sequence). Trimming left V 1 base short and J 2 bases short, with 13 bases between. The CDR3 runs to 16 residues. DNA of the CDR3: TGTGCCAGCAGCCAAGTGTTCCCCCCCTCCACAGATACGCAGTATTTT. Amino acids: CASSQVFPPSTDTQYF.

The CDR3 here is CASAQGAVWETQYF. CDR3 in DNA: TGTGCCAGCGCACAGGGGGCGGTCTGGGAGACCCAGTACTTC. The V call is TRBV25-1, the J call TRBJ2-5; 9 nucleotides line up with TRBD1. This CDR3 spans 14 amino acids. The ends lost 8 bases at V and 5 bases at J; junction bases unmatched: 9. CDR1 is MGHDK, CDR2 SYGVNS, per germline.

The CDR3 DNA is TGTGCCAGCATCAATAGCGAAAACACCGGGGAGCTGTTTTTT. It specifies CASINSENTGELFF. V gene TRBV6-1 combines with J gene TRBJ2-2, with D possibly TRBD2 on 5 matching bases. Trimming removed 7 bases from V and 2 bases from J, with 11 bases in between. There are 14 residues in the CDR3. Germline V gene data show CDR1 as MNHNS and CDR2 as SASEGT.